This is a list of T cell receptor beta chains from one sample in a study of T cells in Graves' hyperthyroidism and ophthalmopathy. TCRdb processed the multiplex PCR reads anew with MiXCR; each CDR3 protein has one entry. The sample comprises approximately 400,000 distinct CDR3 sequences, approximately 15% of which are singletons, and 11% to 15% rests with the top ten. Material: blood. These receptors were taken from a woman aged 18-29 years with Graves' hyperthyroidism. CDR3s include the opening cysteine and the closing phenylalanine or tryptophan. Each record gives: J gene, CDR3 length, clone size, V gene, D gene, CDR3 protein. D genes are given only for firm matches. Clone size is shown for a subset of rows, as once, few, many or a class of expanded clone.

j_gene: TRBJ2-1; len: 16; abundance: .; v_gene: TRBV5-4; d_gene: TRBD2; CDR3aa: CASSPPGTSGRSEQFF
j_gene: TRBJ2-1; len: 16; abundance: .; v_gene: TRBV11-2; d_gene: TRBD2; CDR3aa: CASSSPPTSGRFEQFF
j_gene: TRBJ1-1; len: 13; abundance: few; v_gene: TRBV6-1; d_gene: .; CDR3aa: CASLGSYYTEAFF
j_gene: TRBJ2-2; len: 16; abundance: many; v_gene: TRBV15; d_gene: .; CDR3aa: CATSKTGNRYTGELFF
j_gene: TRBJ2-3; len: 16; abundance: .; v_gene: TRBV6-5; d_gene: TRBD1; CDR3aa: CASSYFQGAGTDTQYF
j_gene: TRBJ2-7; len: 14; abundance: .; v_gene: TRBV7-8; d_gene: TRBD1; CDR3aa: CASSSDRSAYEQYF
j_gene: TRBJ1-3; len: 17; abundance: .; v_gene: TRBV15; d_gene: TRBD1; CDR3aa: CATSFWGTGATGSTIYF
j_gene: TRBJ2-1; len: 17; abundance: many; v_gene: TRBV28; d_gene: TRBD2; CDR3aa: CASSFLQLAGGPHEQFF
j_gene: TRBJ2-5; len: 15; abundance: many; v_gene: TRBV6-1; d_gene: .; CDR3aa: CASSYQGGSQETQYF
j_gene: TRBJ2-7; len: 13; abundance: many; v_gene: TRBV2; d_gene: TRBD2; CDR3aa: CASGTSGTFEQYF
j_gene: TRBJ1-2; len: 15; abundance: .; v_gene: TRBV7-9; d_gene: TRBD1; CDR3aa: CASSTSGGGNYGYTF
j_gene: TRBJ2-5; len: 13; abundance: few; v_gene: TRBV7-6; d_gene: .; CDR3aa: CASSPRVLETQYF
j_gene: TRBJ1-6; len: 14; abundance: .; v_gene: TRBV5-4; d_gene: TRBD1; CDR3aa: CASSSDRDDSPLHF
j_gene: TRBJ1-4; len: 14; abundance: few; v_gene: TRBV18; d_gene: .; CDR3aa: CASSPGVPNEKLFF
j_gene: TRBJ2-5; len: 12; abundance: .; v_gene: TRBV29-1; d_gene: TRBD2; CDR3aa: CSVSHGGETQYF
j_gene: TRBJ2-7; len: 14; abundance: few; v_gene: TRBV14; d_gene: .; CDR3aa: CASSQGGITYEQYF
j_gene: TRBJ1-6; len: 14; abundance: .; v_gene: TRBV4-1; d_gene: .; CDR3aa: CASSQDDGYSPLHF
j_gene: TRBJ2-3; len: 14; abundance: many; v_gene: TRBV7-9; d_gene: .; CDR3aa: CASRETASTDTQYF
j_gene: TRBJ1-1; len: 14; abundance: .; v_gene: TRBV4-3; d_gene: .; CDR3aa: CASSQVGLDTEAFF
j_gene: TRBJ1-6; len: 18; abundance: many; v_gene: TRBV7-8; d_gene: .; CDR3aa: CASSSTSYRVSYNSPLHF
j_gene: TRBJ2-1; len: 18; abundance: many; v_gene: TRBV5-1; d_gene: TRBD2; CDR3aa: CASSLRTSGALSYNEQFF
j_gene: TRBJ1-2; len: 16; abundance: many; v_gene: TRBV28; d_gene: .; CDR3aa: CASSEGRAPPGYGYTF
j_gene: TRBJ2-2; len: 13; abundance: .; v_gene: TRBV29-1; d_gene: TRBD2; CDR3aa: CSVEVLAGGGLFF
j_gene: TRBJ2-3; len: 12; abundance: many; v_gene: TRBV20-1; d_gene: .; CDR3aa: CSARTYADTQYF
j_gene: TRBJ2-7; len: 13; abundance: .; v_gene: TRBV27; d_gene: .; CDR3aa: CATSGSESYEQYF
j_gene: TRBJ2-1; len: 16; abundance: many; v_gene: TRBV3-1; d_gene: .; CDR3aa: CASSGTEGGTYNEQFF
j_gene: TRBJ1-3; len: 14; abundance: few; v_gene: TRBV20-1; d_gene: .; CDR3aa: CSASRPGTGNTIYF
j_gene: TRBJ1-1; len: 14; abundance: few; v_gene: TRBV10-3; d_gene: .; CDR3aa: CAITRAGEGTEAFF
j_gene: TRBJ1-5; len: 14; abundance: many; v_gene: TRBV12-3/TRBV12-4; d_gene: .; CDR3aa: CASTPGGGNQPQHF
j_gene: TRBJ2-5; len: 13; abundance: .; v_gene: TRBV20-1; d_gene: .; CDR3aa: CSARPTGQETQYF
j_gene: TRBJ2-7; len: 14; abundance: .; v_gene: TRBV20-1; d_gene: TRBD2; CDR3aa: CSPRGLAGEVEQYF
j_gene: TRBJ2-5; len: 14; abundance: many; v_gene: TRBV20-1; d_gene: .; CDR3aa: CSAGDARGGETQYF